This T cell receptor (beta chain) is from a study of T cell responses to AZD1222 COVID-19 vaccine. Study results and limitations: Clonal diversity may have been underestimated, and the donors were mostly white British, with more females than males.

Notes on this clone: Antigen unknown.

The assay was immunoSEQ multiplex PCR, and TCRdb's table has in-frame clones only and misses some. The sample consists of about 150,000 clones, approximately 90% of them appearing once. V shed 0 bases and J shed 4 bases, with 9 bases lying between them. The CDR3 is made up of 14 amino acids. Germline CDR1 MGHRA, CDR2 YSYEKL. The source is an adult who received the AZD1222 COVID-19 vaccine. V usage is TRBV4-1 and J usage is TRBJ1-2; no clear D gene. The sequenced sample was peripheral blood, obtained 28 days after the second AZD1222 dose. For the CDR3, the DNA is TGCGCCAGCAGCCAAGATCTGGGATTCTATGGCTACACCTTC. It codes for CASSQDLGFYGYTF.